This is a list of T cell receptor beta chains from one sample in a study of identical twins. TCRdb used MiXCR to reprocess the 5' RACE reads, holding one entry per CDR3 protein. The sample includes roughly 720,000 distinct CDR3 sequences, 15% to 20% of them seen just once. The sample was also reused in another study, on T cells expressing NK-cell markers.

Sequencing was performed on PBMCs. The origin of the receptors is a woman in her late teens or twenties in good health. Each CDR3 is given with its conserved first and last residue. The D gene is left open where the match is weak. Only part of the rows carry a size: once, few, many, or a class if the clone is expanded.

NA TRBJ2-5 TRBV6-1 NA TGTGCCAGCAGTATGATCGTGAAGGAGACCCAGTACTTC CASSMIVKETQYF
TRBD2 TRBJ2-1 TRBV9 few TGTGCCAGCAGCGGCGGGGCTAGCGGGGGCAATGAGCAGTTCTTC CASSGGASGGNEQFF
TRBD2 TRBJ2-5 TRBV12-3/TRBV12-4 few TGTGCCAGCAGTTTTACTATAGCGGGAGGCCCAGGGGAGACCCAGTACTTC CASSFTIAGGPGETQYF
NA TRBJ1-1 TRBV20-1 few TGCAGTGCTAGAGTGAACCCCAAGGAGGCTTTCTTT CSARVNPKEAFF
NA TRBJ2-3 TRBV15 NA TGTGCCACCAGCAGAGGACTAGATTCAGATACGCAGTATTTT CATSRGLDSDTQYF
NA TRBJ1-3 TRBV15 NA TGTGCCACCAGCAGAGACACCTCGGTGGGGGACACCATATATTTT CATSRDTSVGDTIYF
NA TRBJ2-1 TRBV5-1 few TGCGCCAGCAGCTTTTCCCGGAGTCCATACAATGAGCAGTTCTTC CASSFSRSPYNEQFF
NA TRBJ2-3 TRBV20-1 few TGCAGTGCTGGACGATTGGATACGCAGTATTTT CSAGRLDTQYF
NA TRBJ2-2 TRBV12-3/TRBV12-4 NA TGTGCCAGCAGTTTCCTGAGTCCCGGGGAGCTGTTTTTT CASSFLSPGELFF
NA TRBJ2-6 TRBV12-3/TRBV12-4 NA TGTGCCAGCAGTTTTTGGGGTGCGGGCAGGGTGGCTTCGGGGGCCAACGTCCTGACTTTC CASSFWGAGRVASGANVLTF
NA TRBJ2-5 TRBV20-1 few TGCAGTGCCGGGTGGGAGACCCAGTACTTC CSAGWETQYF
NA TRBJ2-5 TRBV21-1 NA TGTGCCAGCAGCAAAGAGAACAGCCAAGAGACCCAGTACTTC CASSKENSQETQYF
TRBD2 TRBJ2-3 TRBV7-2 few TGTGCCAGCAGCTGGGGAGGGAGAGGCACAGATACGCAGTATTTT CASSWGGRGTDTQYF
NA TRBJ1-1 TRBV12-3/TRBV12-4 NA TGTGCCAGCAACCGCCCGGGGGGCGTCGTTACTGAAGCTTTCTTT CASNRPGGVVTEAFF
NA TRBJ2-1 TRBV20-1 few TGCAGTGCTAGACCACCGAACGGGAGAGGAACCTACAATGAGCAGTTCTTC CSARPPNGRGTYNEQFF
TRBD1 TRBJ1-1 TRBV12-3/TRBV12-4 few TGTGCCAGCAGGGTTGGGACAGGGAACACTGAAGCTTTCTTT CASRVGTGNTEAFF
NA TRBJ1-2 TRBV5-1 NA TGCGCCAGCAGCCCGTGGACGGACAACTATGGCTACACCTTC CASSPWTDNYGYTF
NA TRBJ2-7 TRBV7-9 few TGTGCCAGCAGCCGGGCGGGGTCGGTCTACGAGCAGTACTTC CASSRAGSVYEQYF